This T cell receptor beta chain appears in the sequencing data of a study of cytomegalovirus exposure and HLA in healthy donors. Primers: 60 Vbeta forward and 13 Jbeta reverse. Sequenced by immunoSEQ multiplex PCR; TCRdb stores in-frame clones only, minus some. The data contain some 160,000 clones, about 73% of them singletons. All the people who gave samples were healthy bone marrow donors. Details on this clone: The antigen is undetermined.

The germline gives CDR1 SGHNT, CDR2 YYREEE (reference sequence). V gave up 2 bases and J gave up 1 base, with 13 bases separating them. CDR3 size: 15 residues. Study-wide results and limits: Among donors in an Asian-associated ancestry cluster, a later analysis reportedly found fewer N-insertions than the roughly 650-donor mean.

This TCR derives from a woman between 40 and 50 years old in good health and CMV-seronegative. The sequenced sample consisted of PBMCs. The V call is TRBV5-4, the J call TRBJ2-7; D is perhaps TRBD2 (5 bases). CDR3 protein: CASSFSGVESYEQYF. In DNA form, the CDR3 reads TGTGCCAGCAGCTTTTCCGGGGTAGAATCCTACGAGCAGTACTTC.